Listed here are 13 T cell receptor beta chains from one sample, sequenced in a study of PD-1 blockade in classical Hodgkin lymphoma. Assay used: immunoSEQ multiplex PCR; TCRdb lists only in-frame clones, some missing. Of roughly 40,000 clones in the sample, roughly 70% were seen once. As for time point: cycle 4 day 1 (C4D1), after more than 5 weeks of nivolumab. Each patient experienced a relapse that followed autologous stem cell transplantation, and brentuximab vedotin exposure varied. The sample was peripheral blood mononuclear cells (PBMCs), taken before the fourth cycle of nivolumab. The receptors here all came from a human donor with classical Hodgkin lymphoma.

This chain links TRBV5-6 with TRBJ1-2, with a weak D call TRBD1 (5 bases). CDR1 and CDR2 from the germline V gene are SGHDT and YYEEEE. There are 15 residues in the CDR3. V was shortened by 7 bases and J by 1 base, with 17 bases between the two germline ends. CDR3 sequence reads: CASWGDHSINYGYTF. DNA of the CDR3: TGTGCCAGCTGGGGGGATCATTCAATTAACTATGGCTACACCTTC.

The chain has TRBV2 and TRBJ1-5, with 8 positions matching TRBD1. V lost 3 bases to trimming and J lost 2 bases; unmatched junction nucleotides: 3. The CDR3 consists of 15 residues. CDR1 and CDR2 from the germline V gene are SNHLY and FYNNEI. The CDR3 DNA sequence: TGTGCCAGCAGTGATCAGACAGGGGGCAATCAGCCCCAGCATTTT. Translated: CASSDQTGGNQPQHF.

This clone was recorded a few times. The genes are TRBV11-2 and TRBJ2-5, with D perhaps matching TRBD2 (6 bases). Germline V lookup: CDR1 SGHAT, CDR2 FQNNGV. This CDR3 is built from 15 residues. Trimming pared 7 bases from V and 4 bases from J, leaving 19 bases between. The CDR3 spells CASTAGGQIGETQYF. The CDR3, as DNA: TGTGCCAGCACCGCAGGAGGGCAGATCGGAGAGACCCAGTACTTC.

The gene calls are TRBV7-6 and TRBJ1-2; maybe TRBD1 (6 bases). Germline V gene sequence: CDR1 SGHVS, CDR2 FNYEAQ. With 2 bases removed from V and 5 bases from J, the gap between germline ends came to 12 bases. The CDR3 runs 14 residues. In nucleotides, the CDR3 is TGTGCCAGCAGCTTAATGGGGGGCGCATATGGCTACACCTTC. It codes for CASSLMGGAYGYTF.

This chain joins TRBV6-5 and TRBJ2-5; 7 positions match TRBD2. After removal of 5 bases from V and 1 base from J, the junction contained 7 bases not matched to a gene. The germline V gene has CDR1 MNHEY and CDR2 SVGAGI. This CDR3 has 15 residues. The CDR3 coding sequence is TGTGCCAGCAGTCCGATGACTAGCCTCCAAGAGACCCAGTACTTC. Translation gives CASSPMTSLQETQYF.

The chain carries TRBV2 and TRBJ2-2; D gene ambiguous. V lost 6 bases and J 0 bases, leaving 8 bases between the germline ends. CDR3 length: 14 residues. The germline V gene encodes CDR1 SNHLY and CDR2 FYNNEI. In DNA, the CDR3 is TGTGCCAGCAGGGACCCCGCGAACACCGGGGAGCTGTTTTTT. It yields the protein CASRDPANTGELFF.

The chain employs TRBV7-3 and TRBJ2-1; D may be TRBD2 (5 bases). This CDR3 is 15 amino acids long. The germline CDR1 and CDR2 sequences are SGHTA and FQGTGA. With 1 base removed from V and 0 bases from J, the gap between germline ends came to 7 bases. CDR3 region: CASSLNGDSYNEQFF. The DNA of the CDR3 is TGTGCCAGCAGCTTAAACGGGGACTCCTACAATGAGCAGTTCTTC.

A single count supports this clone. V usage is TRBV5-5 and J usage is TRBJ1-1, with D maybe TRBD1 (6 bases). This CDR3 has 13 residues. Trimming stripped 6 bases from V and 1 base from J, with 10 bases between. From germline, CDR1 is SGHKS and CDR2 YYEKEE (reference sequence). The chain's CDR3 is CASTLRGNTEAFF. CDR3 coding DNA: TGTGCCAGCACTCTCAGGGGGAACACTGAAGCTTTCTTT.

This CDR3 reads CASSLADYTDTQYF. In nucleotides, the CDR3 is TGTGCCAGCAGCTTAGCGGACTACACAGATACGCAGTATTTT. The chain has TRBV7-2 and TRBJ2-3, with a possible D match to TRBD2 (6 bases). In germline, CDR1 is SGHTA, CDR2 FQGNSA. This CDR3 is built from 14 residues. V lost 0 bases, J lost 2 bases, and 6 bases lay in between.

The sample holds many counts of this clone. This chain links TRBV5-4 with TRBJ1-1, with a weak D call TRBD1 (5 bases). CDR1 is SGHNT, CDR2 YYREEE, per germline (reference sequence). The CDR3 runs 13 residues. The germline V and J ends were trimmed by 7 bases and 4 bases, with 14 bases remaining between them. The CDR3 sequence is CASQPGRVTEAFF. The CDR3 DNA sequence: TGTGCCAGCCAACCCGGCAGGGTCACTGAAGCTTTCTTT.

The chain combines TRBV5-1 with TRBJ2-3; maybe TRBD2 (5 bases). Germline V gene sequence: CDR1 SGHRS, CDR2 YFSETQ. The CDR3 loop spans 14 amino acids. Trimming cost V 4 bases and J 4 bases, with 13 bases left between them. In DNA form, the CDR3 reads TGCGCCAGCAGCAGAACTAGTCAGCCAGATACGCAGTATTTT. Translated, it gives CASSRTSQPDTQYF.

In this sample, this clone turned up a few times. The chain links TRBV2 to TRBJ2-2; D ambiguous. The CDR3 has 13 residues. The germline V and J ends were trimmed by 3 bases and 0 bases, with 2 bases remaining between them. Germline V gene lookup returns CDR1 SNHLY and CDR2 FYNNEI. The CDR3 DNA is TGTGCCAGCAGTGACCCGAACACCGGGGAGCTGTTTTTT. This codes for CASSDPNTGELFF.

This rearrangement joins TRBV7-9 to TRBJ1-2; D remains ambiguous. V gave up 1 base and J gave up 0 bases, with 9 bases separating them. From germline, CDR1 is SEHNR and CDR2 FQNEAQ (reference sequence). This CDR3 is built from 15 residues. The CDR3 loop is CASSLVIGTNYGYTF. The DNA of the CDR3 is TGTGCCAGCAGCTTAGTGATAGGGACTAACTATGGCTACACCTTC. Using reference TRBV7-9 and TRBJ1-2 for the parts outside the CDR3, the full variable domain is DTGVSQNPRHKITKRGQNVTFRCDPISEHNRLYWYRQTLGQGPEFLTYFQNEAQLEKSRLLSDRFSAERPKGSFSTLEIQRTEQGDSAMYLCASSLVIGTNYGYTFGSGTRLTVV.